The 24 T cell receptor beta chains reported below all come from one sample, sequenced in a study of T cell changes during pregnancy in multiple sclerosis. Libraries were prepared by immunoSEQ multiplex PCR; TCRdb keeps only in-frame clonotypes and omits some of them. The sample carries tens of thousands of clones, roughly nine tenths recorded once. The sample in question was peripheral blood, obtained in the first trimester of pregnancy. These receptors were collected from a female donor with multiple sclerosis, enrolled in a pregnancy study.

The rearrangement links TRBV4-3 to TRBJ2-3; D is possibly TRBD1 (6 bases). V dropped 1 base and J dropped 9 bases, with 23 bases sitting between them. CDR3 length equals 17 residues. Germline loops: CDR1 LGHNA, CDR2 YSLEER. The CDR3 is CASSQGLGGGHVYTQYF. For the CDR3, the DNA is TGCGCCAGCAGCCAAGGCTTGGGTGGGGGACACGTTTACACGCAGTATTTT.

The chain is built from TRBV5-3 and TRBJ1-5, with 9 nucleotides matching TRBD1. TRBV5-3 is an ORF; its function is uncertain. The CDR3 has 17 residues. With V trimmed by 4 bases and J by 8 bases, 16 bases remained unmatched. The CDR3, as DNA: TGTGCCAGAAGCCTCCCCCCGGGACAGGGTAATATCGAGCCCCAGCATTTT. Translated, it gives CARSLPPGQGNIEPQHF.

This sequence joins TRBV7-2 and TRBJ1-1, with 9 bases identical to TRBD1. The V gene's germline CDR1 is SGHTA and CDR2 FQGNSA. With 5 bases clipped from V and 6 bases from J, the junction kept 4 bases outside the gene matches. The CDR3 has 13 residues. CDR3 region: CASSLTGGPEAFF. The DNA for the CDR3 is TGTGCCAGCAGCCTGACAGGGGGGCCTGAAGCTTTCTTT.

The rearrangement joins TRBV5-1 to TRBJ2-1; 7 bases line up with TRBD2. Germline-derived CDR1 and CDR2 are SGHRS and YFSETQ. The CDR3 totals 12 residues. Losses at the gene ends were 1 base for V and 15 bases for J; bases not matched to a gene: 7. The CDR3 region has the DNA TGCGCCAGCAGCTTGTCGGCGGGAGCTCCGTTCTTC. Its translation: CASSLSAGAPFF.

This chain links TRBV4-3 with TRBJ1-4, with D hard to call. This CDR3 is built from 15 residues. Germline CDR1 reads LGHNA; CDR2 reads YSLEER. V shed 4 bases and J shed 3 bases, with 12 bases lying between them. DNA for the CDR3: TGCGCCAGCAGCCGCGGCCCGTGGGCTAATGAAAAACTGTTTTTT. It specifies CASSRGPWANEKLFF.

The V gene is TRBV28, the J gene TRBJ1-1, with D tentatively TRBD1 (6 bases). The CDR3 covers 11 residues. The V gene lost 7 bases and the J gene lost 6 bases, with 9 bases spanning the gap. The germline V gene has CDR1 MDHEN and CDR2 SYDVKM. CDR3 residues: CASMTGAEAFF. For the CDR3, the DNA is TGTGCCAGCATGACAGGAGCTGAAGCTTTCTTT. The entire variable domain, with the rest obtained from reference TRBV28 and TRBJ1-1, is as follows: DVKVTQSSRYLVKRTGEKVFLECVQDMDHENMFWYRQDPGLGLRLIYFSYDVKMKEKGDIPEGYSVSREKKERFSLILESASTNQTSMYLCASMTGAEAFFGQGTRLTVV.

CDR3 protein: CAWSRDSNTEAFF. CDR3 nucleotides: TGTGCCTGGAGCCGGGACTCTAACACTGAAGCTTTCTTT. The V and J genes are TRBV30 and TRBJ1-1; TRBD1 might be the D (5 bases). CDR1 is GTSNPN and CDR2 is SVGIG in the germline V gene (reference sequence). This CDR3 spans 13 amino acids. V was pared by 3 bases and J by 2 bases, with 10 bases between.

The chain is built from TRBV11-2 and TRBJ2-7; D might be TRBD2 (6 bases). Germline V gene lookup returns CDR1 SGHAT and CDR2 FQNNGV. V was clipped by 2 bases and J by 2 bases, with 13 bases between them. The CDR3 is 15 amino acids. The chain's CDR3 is CASSLPLGGTYEQYF. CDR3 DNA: TGTGCCAGCAGCTTACCCCTTGGCGGGACCTACGAGCAGTACTTC.

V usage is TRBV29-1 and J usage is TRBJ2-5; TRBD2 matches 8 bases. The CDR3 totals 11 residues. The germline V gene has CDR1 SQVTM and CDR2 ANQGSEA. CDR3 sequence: CACREGETQYF. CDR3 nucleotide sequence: TGCGCCTGTCGGGAGGGAGAGACCCAGTACTTC.

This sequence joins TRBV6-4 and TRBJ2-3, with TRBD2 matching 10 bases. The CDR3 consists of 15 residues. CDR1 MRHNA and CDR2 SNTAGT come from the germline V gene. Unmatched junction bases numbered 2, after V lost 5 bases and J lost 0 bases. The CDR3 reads CASSPAGGSTDTQYF. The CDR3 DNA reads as TGTGCCAGCAGTCCAGCGGGGGGGAGCACAGATACGCAGTATTTT.

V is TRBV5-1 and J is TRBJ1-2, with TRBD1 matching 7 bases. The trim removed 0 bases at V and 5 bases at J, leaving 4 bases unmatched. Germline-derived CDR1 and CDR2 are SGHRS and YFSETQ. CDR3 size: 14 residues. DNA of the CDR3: TGCGCCAGCAGCTTGGGAACAGGGGCTTATGGCTACACCTTC. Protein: CASSLGTGAYGYTF.

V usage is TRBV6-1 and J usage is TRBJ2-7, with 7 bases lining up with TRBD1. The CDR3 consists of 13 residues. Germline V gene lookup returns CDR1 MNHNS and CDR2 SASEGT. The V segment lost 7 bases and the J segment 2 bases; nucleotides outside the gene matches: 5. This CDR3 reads CASKRQGPYEQYF. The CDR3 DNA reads TGTGCCAGCAAACGACAGGGACCCTACGAGCAGTACTTC.

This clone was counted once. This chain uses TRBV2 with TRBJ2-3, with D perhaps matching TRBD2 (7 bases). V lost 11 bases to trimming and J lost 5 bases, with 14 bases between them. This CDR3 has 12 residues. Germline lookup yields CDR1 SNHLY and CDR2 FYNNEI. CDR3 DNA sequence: TGTGCCGGAGGGGGGGCTGTAGATACGCAGTATTTT. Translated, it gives CAGGGAVDTQYF.

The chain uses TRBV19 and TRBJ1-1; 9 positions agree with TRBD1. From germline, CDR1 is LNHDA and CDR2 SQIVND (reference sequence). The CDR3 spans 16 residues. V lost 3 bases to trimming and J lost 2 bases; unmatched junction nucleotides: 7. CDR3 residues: CASSITPGQGNTEAFF. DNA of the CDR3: TGTGCCAGTAGTATTACTCCGGGACAGGGAAACACTGAAGCTTTCTTT.

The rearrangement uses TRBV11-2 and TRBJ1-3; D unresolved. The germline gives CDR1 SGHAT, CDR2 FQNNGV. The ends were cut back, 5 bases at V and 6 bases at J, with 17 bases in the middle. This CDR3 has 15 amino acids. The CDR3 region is CASSQTVWVENTIYF. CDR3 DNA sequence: TGTGCCAGCAGCCAAACAGTTTGGGTGGAAAACACCATATATTTT. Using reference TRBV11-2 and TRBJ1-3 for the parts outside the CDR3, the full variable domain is EAGVAQSPRYKIIEKRQSVAFWCNPISGHATLYWYQQILGQGPKLLIQFQNNGVVDDSQLPKDRFSAERLKGVDSTLKIQPAKLEDSAVYLCASSQTVWVENTIYFGEGSWLTVV.

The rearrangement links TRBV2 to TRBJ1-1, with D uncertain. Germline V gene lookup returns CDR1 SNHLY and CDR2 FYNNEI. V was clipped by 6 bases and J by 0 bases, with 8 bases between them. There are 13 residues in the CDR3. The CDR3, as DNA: TGTGCCAGCAGCACTAAATTGAACACTGAAGCTTTCTTT. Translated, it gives CASSTKLNTEAFF. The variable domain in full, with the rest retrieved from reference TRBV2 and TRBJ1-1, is EPEVTQTPSHQVTQMGQEVILRCVPISNHLYFYWYRQILGQKVEFLVSFYNNEISEKSEIFDDQFSVERPDGSNFTLKIRSTKLEDSAMYFCASSTKLNTEAFFGQGTRLTVV.

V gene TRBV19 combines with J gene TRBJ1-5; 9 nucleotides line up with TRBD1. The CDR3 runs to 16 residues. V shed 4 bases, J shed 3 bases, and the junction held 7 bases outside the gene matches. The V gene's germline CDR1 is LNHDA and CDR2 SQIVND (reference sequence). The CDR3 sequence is CASSRPGQGINQPQHF. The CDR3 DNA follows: TGTGCCAGTAGTAGACCCGGACAGGGGATCAATCAGCCCCAGCATTTT.

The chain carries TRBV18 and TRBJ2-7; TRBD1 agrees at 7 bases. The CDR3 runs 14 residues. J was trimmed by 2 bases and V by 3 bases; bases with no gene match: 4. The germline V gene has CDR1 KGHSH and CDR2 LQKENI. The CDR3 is CASSPDRITYEQYF. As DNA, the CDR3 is TGTGCCAGCTCACCGGACAGGATTACCTACGAGCAGTACTTC.

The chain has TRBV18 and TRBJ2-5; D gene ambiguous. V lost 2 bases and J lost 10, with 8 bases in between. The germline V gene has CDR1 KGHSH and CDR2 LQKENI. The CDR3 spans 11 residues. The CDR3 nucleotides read TGTGCCAGCTCACCAAACAATATCCAGTACTTC. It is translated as CASSPNNIQYF.

CDR3 sequence: CASSGLAGALEAFF. As DNA, the CDR3 is TGCGCCAGCAGCGGGCTGGCTGGGGCGCTTGAAGCTTTCTTT. J is TRBJ1-1 and V is TRBV5-1, with D perhaps matching TRBD1 (5 bases). This CDR3 is built from 14 residues. The germline V gene has CDR1 SGHRS and CDR2 YFSETQ. Trimming cost V 4 bases and J 7 bases, with 17 bases left between them.

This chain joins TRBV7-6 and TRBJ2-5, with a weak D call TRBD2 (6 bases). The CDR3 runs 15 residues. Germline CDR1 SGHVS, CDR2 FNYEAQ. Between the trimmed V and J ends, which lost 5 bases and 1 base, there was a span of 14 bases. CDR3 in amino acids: CASSPSPTSQETQYF. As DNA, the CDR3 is TGTGCCAGCAGCCCATCTCCGACTAGCCAAGAGACCCAGTACTTC.

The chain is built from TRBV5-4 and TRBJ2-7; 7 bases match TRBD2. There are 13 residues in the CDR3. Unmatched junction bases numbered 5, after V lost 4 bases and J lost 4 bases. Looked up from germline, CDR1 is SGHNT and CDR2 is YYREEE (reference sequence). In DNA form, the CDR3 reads TGTGCCAGCAGCCTAACTAGCGCGTACGAGCAGTACTTC. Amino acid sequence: CASSLTSAYEQYF.

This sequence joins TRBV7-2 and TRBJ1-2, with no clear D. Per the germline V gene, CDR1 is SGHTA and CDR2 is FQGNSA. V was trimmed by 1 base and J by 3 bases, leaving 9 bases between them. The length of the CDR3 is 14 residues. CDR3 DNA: TGTGCCAGCAGCTTAGGCCCTGGCTACTATGGCTACACCTTC. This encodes CASSLGPGYYGYTF.

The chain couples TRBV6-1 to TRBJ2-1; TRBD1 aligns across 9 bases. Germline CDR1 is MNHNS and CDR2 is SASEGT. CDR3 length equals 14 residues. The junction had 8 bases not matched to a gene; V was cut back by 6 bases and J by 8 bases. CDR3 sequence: CASRTTGGVHEQFF. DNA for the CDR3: TGTGCCAGCAGAACGACAGGGGGAGTGCATGAGCAGTTCTTC.